This TCR beta chain is from a study of radiotherapy plus CTLA-4 blockade in lung cancer. Looking at the study overall: Among all patients, 18% showed objective responses, while about 31% had disease control. Study-wide findings and caveats: Expansion in blood of tumor-derived TCR clones was seen after radiotherapy plus ipilimumab.

Trimming removed 0 bases from V and 5 bases from J, with 11 bases in between. Per the germline V gene, CDR1 is SGHDT and CDR2 is YYEEEE. The CDR3 is made up of 14 amino acids. With regard to this clone: No antigen is known for it.

Profiled with immunoSEQ multiplex PCR; TCRdb holds only in-frame clones, not every one. This sample has tens of thousands of clones, with more than 70% found just once. This TCR was sampled from a human donor with non-small cell lung cancer whose response to radiotherapy plus ipilimumab could not be evaluated. The sequencing here drew on peripheral blood, taken from a patient treated with radiotherapy plus ipilimumab. The chain employs TRBV5-6 and TRBJ2-5; D not resolved. The DNA of the CDR3 is TGTGCCAGCAGCTTGGGTGGATACGGGGAGACCCAGTACTTC. Its translation is CASSLGGYGETQYF.